One TCR beta chain is described in this entry. The sample is drawn from a study of blood T cell repertoires in COVID-19. About the research overall: Sources were T cells, B-cell-depleted T cells, or PBMCs; the material itself was cDNA or gDNA.

V was pared by 10 bases and J by 5 bases, with 18 bases between. Germline V gives CDR1 SNHLY, CDR2 FYNNEI. This CDR3 region has 13 residues. The data were produced by immunoSEQ multiplex PCR, yet TCRdb's version contains in-frame clones alone and is incomplete. The sample lists around 250,000 clones; around 86% were seen once. Sequencing input: peripheral blood. V usage is TRBV2 and J usage is TRBJ2-7; D may be TRBD1 (6 bases). This sequence originates from a man aged 30 to 39 who had recovered from COVID-19. CDR3 DNA sequence: TGTGCCAACCGGTTAACAGGGTTCCACGAGCAGTACTTC. Its translation: CANRLTGFHEQYF.